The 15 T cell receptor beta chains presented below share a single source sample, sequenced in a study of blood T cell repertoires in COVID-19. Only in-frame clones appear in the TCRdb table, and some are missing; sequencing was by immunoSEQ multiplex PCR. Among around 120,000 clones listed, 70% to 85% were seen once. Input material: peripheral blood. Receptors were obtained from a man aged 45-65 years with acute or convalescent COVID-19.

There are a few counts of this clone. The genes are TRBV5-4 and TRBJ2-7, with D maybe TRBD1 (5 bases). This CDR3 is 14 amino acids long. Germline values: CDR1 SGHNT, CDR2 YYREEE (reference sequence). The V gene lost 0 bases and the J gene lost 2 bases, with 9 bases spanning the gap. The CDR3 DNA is TGTGCCAGCAGCTTGGCAGGGCAAACCTACGAGCAGTACTTC. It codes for CASSLAGQTYEQYF.

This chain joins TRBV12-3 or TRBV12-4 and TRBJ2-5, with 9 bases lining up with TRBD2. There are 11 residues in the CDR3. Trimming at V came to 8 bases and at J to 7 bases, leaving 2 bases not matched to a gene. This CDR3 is CASAGGGTQYF. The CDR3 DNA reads TGTGCCAGCGCGGGAGGGGGGACCCAGTACTTC.

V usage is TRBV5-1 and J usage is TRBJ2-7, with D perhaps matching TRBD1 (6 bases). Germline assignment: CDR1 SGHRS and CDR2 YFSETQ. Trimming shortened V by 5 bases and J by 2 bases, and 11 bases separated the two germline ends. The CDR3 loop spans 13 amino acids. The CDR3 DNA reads TGCGCCAGCAGTACAGGGACGGCCTACGAGCAGTACTTC. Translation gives CASSTGTAYEQYF.

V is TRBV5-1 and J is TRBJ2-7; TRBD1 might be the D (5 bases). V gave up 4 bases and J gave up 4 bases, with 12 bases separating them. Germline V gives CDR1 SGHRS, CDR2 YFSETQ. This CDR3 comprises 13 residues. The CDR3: CASSGDSPYEQYF. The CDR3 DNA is TGCGCCAGCAGCGGCGACAGCCCTTACGAGCAGTACTTC.

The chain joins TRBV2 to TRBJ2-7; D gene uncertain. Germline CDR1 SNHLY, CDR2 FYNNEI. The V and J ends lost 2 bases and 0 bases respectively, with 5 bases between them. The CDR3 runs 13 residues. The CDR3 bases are TGTGCCAGCAGTGAAATGAGCTCCTACGAGCAGTACTTC. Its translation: CASSEMSSYEQYF.

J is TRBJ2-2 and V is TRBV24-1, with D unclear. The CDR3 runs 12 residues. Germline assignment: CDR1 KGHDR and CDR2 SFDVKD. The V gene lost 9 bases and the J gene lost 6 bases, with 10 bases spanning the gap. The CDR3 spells CATYGGAGELFF. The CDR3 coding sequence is TGTGCCACCTACGGCGGTGCCGGGGAGCTGTTTTTT.

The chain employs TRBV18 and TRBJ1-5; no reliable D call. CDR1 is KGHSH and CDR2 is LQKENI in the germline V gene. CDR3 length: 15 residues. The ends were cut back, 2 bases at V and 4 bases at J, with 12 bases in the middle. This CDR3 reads CASSPDGLANQPQHF. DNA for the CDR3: TGTGCCAGCTCACCAGATGGTCTCGCGAATCAGCCCCAGCATTTT.

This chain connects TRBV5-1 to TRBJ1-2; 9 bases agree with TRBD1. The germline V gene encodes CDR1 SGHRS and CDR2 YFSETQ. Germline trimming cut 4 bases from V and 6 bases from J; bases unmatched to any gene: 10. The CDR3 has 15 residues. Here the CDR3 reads CASSLPGQGPHGYTF. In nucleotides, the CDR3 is TGCGCCAGCAGCCTTCCGGGACAGGGACCCCATGGCTACACCTTC.

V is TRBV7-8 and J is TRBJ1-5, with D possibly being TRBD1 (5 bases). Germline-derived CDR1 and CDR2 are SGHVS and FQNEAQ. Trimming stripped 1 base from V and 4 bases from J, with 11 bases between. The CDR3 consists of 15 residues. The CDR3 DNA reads TGTGCCAGCAGCTTAGTGCGGGGCCCTAATCAGCCCCAGCATTTT. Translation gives CASSLVRGPNQPQHF.

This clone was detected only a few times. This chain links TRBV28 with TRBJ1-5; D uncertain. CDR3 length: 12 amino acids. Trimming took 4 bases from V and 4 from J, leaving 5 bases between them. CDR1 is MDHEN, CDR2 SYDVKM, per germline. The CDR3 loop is CASSSLNQPQHF. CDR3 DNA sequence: TGTGCCAGCAGTTCCCTGAATCAGCCCCAGCATTTT.

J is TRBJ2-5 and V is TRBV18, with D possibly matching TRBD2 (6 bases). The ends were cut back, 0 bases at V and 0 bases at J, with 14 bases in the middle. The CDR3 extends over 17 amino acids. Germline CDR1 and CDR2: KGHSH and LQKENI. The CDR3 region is CASSPPTSRRYQETQYF. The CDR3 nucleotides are TGTGCCAGCTCACCACCTACTAGCAGGAGGTACCAAGAGACCCAGTACTTC.

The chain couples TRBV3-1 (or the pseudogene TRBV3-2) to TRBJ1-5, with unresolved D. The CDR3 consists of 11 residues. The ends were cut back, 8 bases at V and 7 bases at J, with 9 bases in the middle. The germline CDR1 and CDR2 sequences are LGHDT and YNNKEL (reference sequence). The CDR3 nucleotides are TGTGCCAGCGGGAGGAGCCAGCCCCAGCATTTT. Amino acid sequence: CASGRSQPQHF.

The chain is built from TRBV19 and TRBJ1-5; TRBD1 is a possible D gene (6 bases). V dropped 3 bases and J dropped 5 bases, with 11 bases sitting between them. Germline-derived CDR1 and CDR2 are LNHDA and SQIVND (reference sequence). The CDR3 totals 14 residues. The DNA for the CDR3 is TGTGCCAGTAGTATCTCAGGGGATCATCAGCCCCAGCATTTT. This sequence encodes CASSISGDHQPQHF.

CDR3 sequence: CASSFTGLGYGYTF. The DNA for the CDR3 is TGCGCCAGCAGCTTTACGGGACTTGGCTATGGCTACACCTTC. J is TRBJ1-2 and V is TRBV5-1; possibly TRBD1 for D (5 bases). The germline V gene has CDR1 SGHRS and CDR2 YFSETQ. V lost 2 bases and J 4 bases, leaving 12 bases between the germline ends. The CDR3 totals 14 residues. Using reference TRBV5-1 and TRBJ1-2 for the parts outside the CDR3, the full variable domain is KAGVTQTPRYLIKTRGQQVTLSCSPISGHRSVSWYQQTPGQGLQFLFEYFSETQRNKGNFPGRFSGRQFSNSRSEMNVSTLELGDSALYLCASSFTGLGYGYTFGSGTRLTVV.

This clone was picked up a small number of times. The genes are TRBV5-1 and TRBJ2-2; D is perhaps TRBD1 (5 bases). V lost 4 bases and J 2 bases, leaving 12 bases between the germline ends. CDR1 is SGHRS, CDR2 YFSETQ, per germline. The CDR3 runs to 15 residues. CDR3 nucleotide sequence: TGCGCCAGCAGCGGGAAACAGGTTAACACCGGGGAGCTGTTTTTT. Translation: CASSGKQVNTGELFF.